The 23 T cell receptor beta chains in this list originate from one sample, sequenced in a study of metastatic and nonmetastatic thyroid tumors (dated by TCRdb to 2020 to 2021). None of the patients had been given any treatment before thyroid surgery. Library preparation used PCR. Sequencer: Illumina HiSeq 4000. TCRdb reprocessed the public reads (quality trimming at Q25 with fastp, clone calling with MiXCR) and kept in-frame beta chains. The sample data list around 20,000 clones, and approximately 22% of these were observed just once. The ten largest clones add up to 71% of the sample. Sequencing was performed on blood. These receptors all come from a male donor with papillary thyroid cancer or a benign thyroid nodule (not recorded which). Some clones in this sample may be carry-over from other donors' samples.

This clone was counted ten times or more. The chain recombines TRBV10-3 with TRBJ1-1, with D maybe TRBD1 (6 bases). Per the germline V gene, CDR1 is ENHRY and CDR2 is SYGVKD. Deletions cut 8 bases from V and 3 bases from J, with 16 bases between. This CDR3 contains 14 residues. Here the CDR3 reads CAIGRGDRDTEAFF. The CDR3 DNA reads as TGTGCCATCGGGAGGGGGGACCGGGACACTGAAGCTTTCTTT.

Many counts were recorded for this clone. V usage is TRBV29-1 and J usage is TRBJ1-1; D is ambiguous. The CDR3 is 13 amino acids. Germline-derived CDR1 and CDR2 are SQVTM and ANQGSEA. V gave up 4 bases and J gave up 3 bases, with 12 bases separating them. CDR3 residues: CSVVELVDTEAFF. The CDR3 nucleotides are TGCAGCGTTGTGGAATTGGTGGACACTGAAGCTTTCTTT.

In its sample, this clone was seen many times. V usage is TRBV18 and J usage is TRBJ2-1; 14 bases match TRBD2. The CDR3 is made up of 15 amino acids. V lost 3 bases to trimming and J lost 8 bases; unmatched junction nucleotides: 3. Per germline, CDR1 KGHSH and CDR2 LQKENI. The CDR3 coding sequence is TGTGCCAGCTCACCGAAGGGACTAGCGGGAGATGAGCAGTTCTTC. Its protein product is CASSPKGLAGDEQFF.

This clone has a handful of counts. The CDR3 sequence is CASSPDRVRATGELFF. The CDR3 DNA sequence: TGTGCCAGCAGTCCCGACAGGGTACGAGCCACCGGGGAGCTGTTTTTT. V gene TRBV27 combines with J gene TRBJ2-2; 7 bases agree with TRBD1. Germline V lookup: CDR1 MNHEY, CDR2 SMNVEV (reference sequence). The CDR3 spans 16 residues. The J segment lost 4 bases and the V segment lost 5 bases, leaving 10 bases of the junction unmatched.

The genes are TRBV30 and TRBJ1-1; TRBD1 aligns across 7 bases. CDR1 and CDR2 from the germline V gene are GTSNPN and SVGIG (reference sequence). Trimming took 2 bases from V and 2 from J; bases not matched to a gene: 8. This CDR3 region has 15 residues. CDR3 loop: CAWSPETGTNTEAFF. CDR3 coding DNA: TGTGCCTGGAGTCCCGAGACAGGGACAAACACTGAAGCTTTCTTT.

This clone was observed many times. The chain carries TRBV2 and TRBJ2-7; TRBD1 agrees at 10 bases. This CDR3 is 18 amino acids long. Germline assignment: CDR1 SNHLY and CDR2 FYNNEI. With 5 bases clipped from V and 4 bases from J, the junction kept 17 bases outside the gene matches. The CDR3 region is CASSIPRDRGVTGYEQYF. CDR3 bases: TGTGCCAGCAGTATACCACGGGACAGGGGAGTTACGGGGTACGAGCAGTACTTC.

This clone has more than one count but fewer than ten. The chain has TRBV27 and TRBJ2-5; the match to TRBD1 covers 12 bases. The CDR3 runs to 17 residues. CDR1 and CDR2 (germline): MNHEY, SMNVEV (reference sequence). V lost 1 base to trimming and J lost 4 bases; unmatched junction nucleotides: 7. The CDR3 region is CASSLWGGTGGRETQYF. In nucleotides, the CDR3 is TGTGCCAGCAGTTTATGGGGGGGGACAGGGGGCCGAGAGACCCAGTACTTC.

This clone was detected ten times or more. This chain connects TRBV19 to TRBJ2-2; the match to TRBD2 covers 7 bases. V was pared by 3 bases and J by 1 base, with 2 bases of the junction left unmatched. Germline CDR1 LNHDA, CDR2 SQIVND (reference sequence). The CDR3 is 15 amino acids. The CDR3, as DNA: TGTGCCAGTAGTATGTCGGGAGGGAACACCGGGGAGCTGTTTTTT. Protein sequence: CASSMSGGNTGELFF.

This clone was counted many times. The chain recombines TRBV7-2 with TRBJ1-2; D uncertain. The CDR3 consists of 13 residues. Germline CDR1 and CDR2: SGHTA and FQGNSA. V shed 5 bases and J shed 0 bases, with 7 bases lying between them. Here the CDR3 reads CASSHSANYGYTF. The CDR3 DNA reads TGTGCCAGCAGCCACAGTGCTAACTATGGCTACACCTTC.

This clone was detected only a few times. V gene TRBV2 combines with J gene TRBJ2-1, with 12 bases fitting TRBD2. CDR1 and CDR2 from the germline V gene are SNHLY and FYNNEI. V dropped 5 bases and J dropped 6; count of bases not matched to a gene: 5. CDR3 length equals 15 residues. DNA for the CDR3: TGTGCCAGCAGTCAGTCTAGCGGGGGGGCCAATGAGCAGTTCTTC. It is translated as CASSQSSGGANEQFF.

The J gene is TRBJ1-4, the V gene TRBV19, with 7 bases lining up with TRBD1. CDR1 is LNHDA and CDR2 is SQIVND in the germline V gene (reference sequence). Unmatched junction bases numbered 7, after V lost 3 bases and J lost 3 bases. This CDR3 region has 16 residues. The chain's CDR3 is CASSIPTGVSNEKLFF. The CDR3 DNA reads as TGTGCCAGTAGTATTCCTACAGGGGTCTCTAATGAAAAACTGTTTTTT.

This clone was found a few times. This chain joins TRBV5-6 and TRBJ1-1, with a possible D match to TRBD1 (5 bases). The V gene lost 1 base and the J gene lost 0 bases, with 16 bases spanning the gap. The CDR3 totals 17 residues. Per the germline V gene, CDR1 is SGHDT and CDR2 is YYEEEE. DNA of the CDR3: TGTGCCAGCAGCTTGCTGACAGAGGCGGCCTTGAACACTGAAGCTTTCTTT. Its protein product is CASSLLTEAALNTEAFF.

This clone was recorded many times. The V gene is TRBV20-1, the J gene TRBJ1-2, with 7 nucleotides matching TRBD1. J was trimmed by 4 bases and V by 6 bases; bases with no gene match: 17. This CDR3 region has 16 residues. In germline, CDR1 is DFQATT, CDR2 SNEGSKA (reference sequence). The CDR3 reads CSARGRGLRFFYGYTF. The CDR3 coding sequence is TGCAGTGCCCGGGGGAGGGGGCTCCGATTCTTCTATGGCTACACCTTC.

This clone was observed many times. This chain connects TRBV6-5 to TRBJ2-3, with 14 positions matching TRBD2. The CDR3 contains 17 residues. In germline, CDR1 is MNHEY, CDR2 SVGAGI. The V gene end was trimmed by 6 bases and the J gene end by 1 base; junction bases not matched to a gene: 6. The CDR3 DNA follows: TGTGCCAGCAGATTGACTAGCGGGGGGGGAGGCACAGATACGCAGTATTTT. Translating it yields CASRLTSGGGGTDTQYF.

The table lists this clone with many counts. Other DNA sequences within the sample encode an identical CDR3. This rearrangement joins TRBV6-1 to TRBJ2-7; 7 nucleotides match TRBD1. With V trimmed by 4 bases and J by 1 base, 7 bases remained unmatched. CDR1 MNHNS and CDR2 SASEGT come from the germline V gene. The CDR3 covers 15 residues. CDR3 amino acids: CASSAQQGRSYEQYF. The CDR3 DNA sequence: TGTGCCAGCAGTGCCCAACAGGGGCGGTCCTACGAGCAGTACTTC.

This clone was counted at least ten times. The V gene is TRBV2, the J gene TRBJ2-3; no definite D call. CDR3 length equals 13 residues. V lost 4 bases and J 4 bases, leaving 9 bases between the germline ends. Germline V lookup: CDR1 SNHLY, CDR2 FYNNEI. The CDR3 is CASSGALADTQYF. The CDR3 DNA reads TGTGCCAGCAGTGGTGCATTGGCAGATACGCAGTATTTT.

This clone has only one observation. V and J are TRBV4-1 and TRBJ2-1; perhaps TRBD1 as D (6 bases). The CDR3 length is 17 residues. Germline-derived CDR1 and CDR2 are MGHRA and YSYEKL. V lost 0 bases and J lost 7, with 19 bases in between. CDR3 bases: TGCGCCAGCAGCCAAGATACGGAAACAGGGCAAAGGAATGAGCAGTTCTTC. Protein: CASSQDTETGQRNEQFF.

This clone was detected ten times or more. The chain combines TRBV19 with TRBJ2-2, with TRBD2 matching 11 bases. The germline CDR1 and CDR2 sequences are LNHDA and SQIVND (reference sequence). Trimming at V came to 8 bases and at J to 6 bases, leaving 14 bases not matched to a gene. This CDR3 spans 17 amino acids. This CDR3 is CASGTNSGRVLAGELFF. The CDR3 DNA sequence: TGTGCCAGTGGAACCAATAGCGGGAGGGTGTTAGCCGGGGAGCTGTTTTTT.

In its sample, this clone was seen many times. One base away lies a much larger clone, so this may be a sequencing read error. This rearrangement joins TRBV6-2 or TRBV6-3 to TRBJ1-2, with 7 nucleotides matching TRBD1. Germline-derived CDR1 and CDR2 are MNHEY and SVGEGT. This CDR3 contains 14 residues. V gave up 6 bases and J gave up 8 bases; unmatched junction bases: 12. CDR3 in amino acids: CASRPRGGGDGYTF. Written as DNA, the CDR3 is TGTGCCAGCAGACCCAGGGGGGGGGGAGACGGCTACACCTTC.

This chain links TRBV12-3 or TRBV12-4 with TRBJ2-7; unclear D gene. The CDR3 has 15 amino acids. With 7 bases removed from V and 2 bases from J, the gap between germline ends came to 18 bases. The CDR3 nucleotides read TGTGCCAGCACCTTAGCAGGCCTGGCTCCCTACGAGCAGTACTTC. This sequence encodes CASTLAGLAPYEQYF.

Of note for this clone: Just one base apart from a much larger clone, this may be a read error. The chain is built from TRBV9 and TRBJ2-3; 9 nucleotides match TRBD1. The trim removed 3 bases at V and 4 bases at J, leaving 6 bases unmatched. Per the germline V gene, CDR1 is SGDLS and CDR2 is YYNGEE. The CDR3 covers 15 residues. DNA of the CDR3: TGTGCCAGCAGCGCGGGACAGGGCTTAGCAGATACGCAGTATTTT. This codes for CASSAGQGLADTQYF. Based on the CDR3 plus reference TRBV9 and TRBJ2-3, the full variable domain is DSGVTQTPKHLITATGQRVTLRCSPRSGDLSVYWYQQSLDQGLQFLIQYYNGEERAKGNILERFSAQQFPDLHSELNLSSLELGDSALYFCASSAGQGLADTQYFGPGTRLTVL.

This clone occurred many times. The rearrangement joins TRBV5-5 to TRBJ2-7; D uncertain. V lost 2 bases to trimming and J lost 2 bases, with 14 bases between them. In germline, CDR1 is SGHKS, CDR2 YYEKEE (reference sequence). CDR3 length equals 15 residues. The CDR3 DNA is TGTGCCAGCAGCTTCTTGAGTGGTCAGGCCTACGAGCAGTACTTC. It specifies CASSFLSGQAYEQYF. The whole variable domain, filled in from reference TRBV5-5 and TRBJ2-7, reads DAGVTQSPTHLIKTRGQQVTLRCSPISGHKSVSWYQQVLGQGPQFIFQYYEKEERGRGNFPDRFSARQFPNYSSELNVNALLLGDSALYLCASSFLSGQAYEQYFGPGTRLTVT.

At least ten counts were recorded for this clone. The V gene is TRBV12-3 or TRBV12-4, the J gene TRBJ2-7, with TRBD1 matching 10 bases. With 5 bases clipped from V and 4 bases from J, the junction kept 8 bases outside the gene matches. The CDR3 extends over 15 amino acids. The CDR3 DNA reads as TGTGCCAGCAGTCCCGGGGACAGGGGCACTTACGAGCAGTACTTC. This codes for CASSPGDRGTYEQYF.